Described below is a single TCR beta chain sequence and its context. Per the authors' pipeline: Researchers report that nucleated cell counts were estimated from reference gene primer amplification. Sequencing used immunoSEQ multiplex PCR; TCRdb keeps in-frame clones, though not all of them. For V, J and clone size, that table is used; D and trimming come from the DNA. Among 330,000 or so clones listed, approximately 84% were seen once. This CDR3 has 15 residues. Germline V CDR1 and CDR2: LGHNA, YNFKEQ. The V gene lost 0 bases and the J gene lost 4 bases, with 9 bases spanning the gap. Grouping used clinical history reported by participants in a survey and questionnaire. For recovered donors of Cohort 3, there were two negative PCRs, clearance, or symptom resolution. The sample originates from a study of blood T cell repertoires in COVID-19. Study summary: Sources were T cells, B-cell-depleted T cells, or PBMCs; the material itself was cDNA or gDNA.

Sequenced: PBMCs or T cells enriched from blood (not recorded which). The genes are TRBV4-2 and TRBJ1-4; D possibly corresponds to TRBD1 (5 bases). The receptor was derived from a woman between 25 and 40 years old who had recovered from COVID-19. CDR3 region: CASSQDRRGNEKLFF. In DNA form, the CDR3 reads TGTGCCAGCAGCCAAGATAGGAGGGGTAATGAAAAACTGTTTTTT.